Below, 9 T cell receptor beta chains from the same sample are listed, as sequenced in a study of blood T cell repertoires in COVID-19 (dated by TCRdb to 2018 to 2020). Receptors were amplified or captured by the immunoSEQ multiplex PCR assay. As stored in TCRdb, this immuneACCESS dataset retains in-frame rearrangements with V and J assigned. A fraction of the clones does not appear; measured against another copy, unresolved V genes explain less than half of the discrepancy, and the remainder lacks a known reason. A total of 200,000 or so clones appear in this sample, over 80% of them only once. The ten biggest clones cover over 5% of the sample. The material sequenced was peripheral blood. These TCRs come from a woman aged 25 to 39 with acute or convalescent COVID-19.

J is TRBJ2-7 and V is TRBV6-5; D remains unclear. Germline V lookup: CDR1 MNHEY, CDR2 SVGAGI. The CDR3 has 11 residues. V was trimmed by 6 bases and J by 6 bases, leaving 9 bases between them. As DNA, the CDR3 is TGTGCCAGCAGACTCTTCTCCGAGCAGTACTTC. It encodes CASRLFSEQYF.

This clone was detected a few times. This chain links TRBV11-3 with TRBJ2-7; TRBD2 agrees at 13 bases. Germline CDR1 SGHNT, CDR2 YENEEA. V trimming: 5 bases; J trimming: 7 bases; junction bases outside the gene matches: 5. This CDR3 has 14 amino acids. The CDR3 coding sequence is TGTGCCAGCAGCCCGAAGACTAGCGGGGGGGAGCAGTACTTC. This sequence encodes CASSPKTSGGEQYF.

This chain connects TRBV5-4 to TRBJ2-3; 9 nucleotides agree with TRBD1. The junction had 9 bases not matched to a gene; V was cut back by 4 bases and J by 3 bases. This CDR3 comprises 16 residues. Germline V CDR1 and CDR2: SGHNT, YYREEE (reference sequence). Here the CDR3 reads CASSVTGTGRTDTQYF. For the CDR3, the DNA is TGTGCCAGCAGCGTGACAGGGACAGGGAGGACAGATACGCAGTATTTT.

The rearrangement links TRBV28 to TRBJ1-2; TRBD1 might be the D (5 bases). V was trimmed by 6 bases and J by 3 bases, leaving 17 bases between them. CDR1 and CDR2 from the germline V gene are MDHEN and SYDVKM. The CDR3 loop spans 15 amino acids. The CDR3 DNA is TGTGCCAGCAGACTAGAGGCGGGACTAGACTATGGCTACACCTTC. Residues: CASRLEAGLDYGYTF.

The gene calls are TRBV9 and TRBJ1-2; the D gene is possibly TRBD1 (6 bases). The CDR3 spans 18 residues. Trimming removed 2 bases at V and 0 bases at J, with 20 bases between. Germline V lookup: CDR1 SGDLS, CDR2 YYNGEE. The CDR3 sequence: CASSVWSAGAKPNYGYTF. Written as DNA, the CDR3 is TGTGCCAGCAGCGTTTGGTCGGCAGGGGCTAAACCTAACTATGGCTACACCTTC.

The V and J genes are TRBV12-3 or TRBV12-4 and TRBJ2-1; possibly TRBD1 for D (6 bases). With 6 bases removed from V and 4 bases from J, the gap between germline ends came to 10 bases. The CDR3 totals 13 residues. The CDR3 loop reads CASSRTDYNEQFF. CDR3 nucleotides: TGTGCCAGCAGCCGGACAGATTACAATGAGCAGTTCTTC.

V usage is TRBV28 and J usage is TRBJ2-1, with a weak D call TRBD2 (5 bases). Germline V gene sequence: CDR1 MDHEN, CDR2 SYDVKM. The CDR3 has 13 amino acids. Trimming took 5 bases from V and 6 from J, leaving 11 bases between them. This CDR3 is CASSTTRGNEQFF. The CDR3 nucleotides read TGTGCCAGCAGTACCACTCGGGGCAATGAGCAGTTCTTC.

The rearrangement uses TRBV4-1 and TRBJ2-1; D gene uncertain. The CDR3 loop spans 15 amino acids. Between the trimmed V and J ends, which lost 0 bases and 8 bases, there was a span of 14 bases. The germline V gene has CDR1 MGHRA and CDR2 YSYEKL. The chain's CDR3 is CASSQEENSRDEQFF. DNA for the CDR3: TGCGCCAGCAGCCAAGAAGAAAACAGCCGCGATGAGCAGTTCTTC.

This chain uses TRBV18 with TRBJ1-1; unclear D gene. CDR1 and CDR2 (germline): KGHSH, LQKENI. CDR3 size: 14 residues. Trimming stripped 8 bases from V and 3 bases from J, with 16 bases between. The CDR3 DNA is TGTGCCAGCCTTCGAGGTCCCGCCGACACTGAAGCTTTCTTT. Protein sequence: CASLRGPADTEAFF.